The 22 T cell receptor beta chains below were found in one sample sequenced in a study of blood T cell repertoires in COVID-19. Assay: immunoSEQ multiplex PCR; the TCRdb copy retains only in-frame clones and omits some. The repertoire holds approximately 240,000 clones, around 90% seen once, with about 6.9% in the top ten. The specimen sequenced was PBMCs or T cells enriched from blood (not recorded which). The receptors were sampled from a woman aged 30 to 39 with acute COVID-19.

The chain recombines TRBV7-8 with TRBJ2-6; TRBD1 agrees at 12 bases. V trimming: 0 bases; J trimming: 2 bases; junction bases outside the gene matches: 2. CDR3 size: 18 residues. The germline gives CDR1 SGHVS, CDR2 FQNEAQ. The DNA for the CDR3 is TGTGCCAGCAGCTTAGCGGGGACAGGGGGCACTGGGGCCAACGTCCTGACTTTC. Its translation: CASSLAGTGGTGANVLTF.

The chain is built from TRBV27 and TRBJ2-1; 7 bases match TRBD2. The V segment lost 3 bases and the J segment 6 bases; nucleotides outside the gene matches: 14. Germline loops: CDR1 MNHEY, CDR2 SMNVEV (reference sequence). CDR3 length equals 17 residues. The CDR3 bases are TGTGCCAGCAGTTTTAAGGCCACGGGCGGGAGACTCAATGAGCAGTTCTTC. This sequence encodes CASSFKATGGRLNEQFF.

The J gene is TRBJ1-2, the V gene TRBV6-2 or TRBV6-3, with D uncertain. Trimming removed 4 bases at V and 4 bases at J, with 10 bases between. This CDR3 has 13 amino acids. Per germline, CDR1 MNHEY and CDR2 SVGEGT. As DNA, the CDR3 is TGTGCCAGCAGTTTGTTAGACATCTATGGCTACACCTTC. Translated: CASSLLDIYGYTF.

The chain recombines TRBV4-1 with TRBJ1-4, with 7 nucleotides matching TRBD1. J lost 0 bases, V lost 2 bases, and 0 bases had no gene match. Germline-derived CDR1 and CDR2 are MGHRA and YSYEKL. The CDR3 runs to 15 residues. DNA for the CDR3: TGCGCCAGCAGCCAACAGGGGGCAACTAATGAAAAACTGTTTTTT. This encodes CASSQQGATNEKLFF.

The rearrangement links TRBV2 to TRBJ1-2, with D perhaps TRBD1 (5 bases). CDR3 length: 12 amino acids. V gave up 8 bases and J gave up 5 bases, with 12 bases separating them. Germline assignment: CDR1 SNHLY and CDR2 FYNNEI. The CDR3 loop reads CASWGGGYGYTF. DNA for the CDR3: TGTGCCAGCTGGGGGGGAGGATATGGCTACACCTTC.

DNA for the CDR3: TGTGCCATCAGTGAGGACTGGAAAAACACTGAAGCTTTCTTT. As protein: CAISEDWKNTEAFF. V and J are TRBV10-3 and TRBJ1-1; no reliable D call. The germline V gene encodes CDR1 ENHRY and CDR2 SYGVKD. There are 14 residues in the CDR3. V lost 2 bases and J lost 2, with 9 bases in between.

The chain joins TRBV13 to TRBJ2-6; 9 bases fit TRBD2. With V trimmed by 6 bases and J by 0 bases, 3 bases remained unmatched. There are 16 residues in the CDR3. CDR1 and CDR2 (germline): PRHDT, FYEKMQ (reference sequence). The CDR3 region has the DNA TGTGCCAGCAGTAGCGGGAGAGGCTCTGGGGCCAACGTCCTGACTTTC. Translation gives CASSSGRGSGANVLTF.

The J gene is TRBJ2-7, the V gene TRBV4-1; TRBD2 aligns across 15 bases. V dropped 5 bases and J dropped 6; count of bases not matched to a gene: 8. CDR1 is MGHRA and CDR2 is YSYEKL in the germline V gene. CDR3 length equals 16 residues. DNA of the CDR3: TGCGCCAGCAGCTTATGGACTAGCGGGAGGGCAAGCGAGCAGTACTTC. Translating it yields CASSLWTSGRASEQYF.

This rearrangement joins TRBV10-3 to TRBJ1-1; D may be TRBD1 (6 bases). The CDR3 is 14 residues long. Trimming removed 6 bases at V and 1 base at J, with 12 bases between. Germline V gene sequence: CDR1 ENHRY, CDR2 SYGVKD. The CDR3 coding sequence is TGTGCCATCAGGGAGACAGGTAGGAACACTGAAGCTTTCTTT. Amino acids: CAIRETGRNTEAFF.

A single count supports this clone. V gene TRBV6-5 combines with J gene TRBJ1-2, with 9 positions matching TRBD1. The germline gives CDR1 MNHEY, CDR2 SVGAGI. V was pared by 6 bases and J by 2 bases, with 4 bases of the junction left unmatched. The CDR3 length is 14 residues. The CDR3 is CASSTGTGNYGYTF. Here the CDR3 DNA reads TGTGCCAGCAGCACCGGGACAGGGAACTATGGCTACACCTTC.

This sequence joins TRBV7-3 and TRBJ2-7, with 10 nucleotides matching TRBD2. CDR3 length: 15 amino acids. Germline values: CDR1 SGHTA, CDR2 FQGTGA. V lost 2 bases to trimming and J lost 3 bases; unmatched junction nucleotides: 4. CDR3 coding DNA: TGTGCCAGCAGCTTAGGGCCTAGCGGGAGCTACGAGCAGTACTTC. Encoded protein: CASSLGPSGSYEQYF.

This chain links TRBV7-9 with TRBJ1-5; 9 nucleotides agree with TRBD1. V dropped 4 bases and J dropped 4; count of bases not matched to a gene: 8. This CDR3 is built from 16 residues. Germline V gene lookup returns CDR1 SEHNR and CDR2 FQNEAQ (reference sequence). The CDR3 nucleotides are TGTGCCAGCAGCTCTTCGGACAGGGGTGTAAATCAGCCCCAGCATTTT. It translates to CASSSSDRGVNQPQHF.

The V and J genes are TRBV29-1 and TRBJ1-2; TRBD1 matches 9 bases. J was trimmed by 7 bases and V by 4 bases; bases with no gene match: 7. This CDR3 has 13 amino acids. CDR1 is SQVTM and CDR2 is ANQGSEA in the germline V gene. The CDR3 region has the DNA TGCAGCGTTGGGGGACAGGGACCCCTTGGCTACACCTTC. This gives the protein CSVGGQGPLGYTF.

The rearrangement uses TRBV9 and TRBJ2-1; 9 bases line up with TRBD1. Germline lookup yields CDR1 SGDLS and CDR2 YYNGEE. The CDR3 totals 17 residues. The V gene end was trimmed by 5 bases and the J gene end by 8 bases; junction bases not matched to a gene: 17. The CDR3 reads CASRGSTGTGRVDEQFF. CDR3 nucleotides: TGTGCCAGCAGGGGTAGTACCGGGACAGGGAGGGTCGATGAGCAGTTCTTC.

This rearrangement joins TRBV28 to TRBJ2-1; tentatively, D is TRBD2 (5 bases). The CDR3 totals 13 residues. CDR1 is MDHEN and CDR2 is SYDVKM in the germline V gene. The ends were cut back, 6 bases at V and 11 bases at J, with 17 bases in the middle. The CDR3: CASSSPPSRKQFF. The CDR3 coding sequence is TGTGCCAGCAGCTCCCCTCCTAGCCGTAAGCAGTTCTTC.

The J gene is TRBJ2-3, the V gene TRBV27, with TRBD2 identical over 11 bases. Germline CDR1 MNHEY, CDR2 SMNVEV (reference sequence). The CDR3 is made up of 16 amino acids. The J segment lost 0 bases and the V segment lost 4 bases, leaving 3 bases of the junction unmatched. Here the CDR3 reads CASSSRLAGSTDTQYF. CDR3 in DNA: TGTGCCAGCAGTTCAAGACTAGCGGGGAGCACAGATACGCAGTATTTT.

This chain connects TRBV28 to TRBJ2-1, with TRBD2 matching 7 bases. The germline gives CDR1 MDHEN, CDR2 SYDVKM. This CDR3 is 16 amino acids long. V dropped 10 bases and J dropped 4; count of bases not matched to a gene: 16. This CDR3 reads CAIRPTGTTKYNEQFF. CDR3 in DNA: TGTGCCATCAGACCGACCGGGACTACGAAATACAATGAGCAGTTCTTC.

The rearrangement joins TRBV7-9 to TRBJ1-3; D unresolved. Trimming took 5 bases from V and 0 from J, leaving 11 bases between them. Germline CDR1 SEHNR, CDR2 FQNEAQ (reference sequence). This CDR3 is built from 15 residues. In DNA form, the CDR3 reads TGTGCCAGCAGCCCTACCTTGAGCTCTGGAAACACCATATATTTT. It is translated as CASSPTLSSGNTIYF.

The chain combines TRBV19 with TRBJ2-7; 7 bases line up with TRBD2. The CDR3 is made up of 14 amino acids. V gave up 7 bases and J gave up 2 bases; unmatched junction bases: 8. Per the germline V gene, CDR1 is LNHDA and CDR2 is SQIVND (reference sequence). The CDR3: CASTSQAGTYEQYF. CDR3 coding DNA: TGTGCCAGTACCTCCCAAGCGGGGACCTACGAGCAGTACTTC.

The chain links TRBV2 to TRBJ2-7; 9 nucleotides line up with TRBD2. Losses at the gene ends were 7 bases for V and 5 bases for J; bases not matched to a gene: 9. This CDR3 is built from 14 residues. Germline CDR1 and CDR2: SNHLY and FYNNEI. CDR3 protein: CASKQGLAQDEQYF. CDR3 bases: TGTGCCAGCAAACAGGGACTAGCTCAGGACGAGCAGTACTTC.

The genes are TRBV5-6 and TRBJ2-5; D remains ambiguous. V was shortened by 0 bases and J by 6 bases, with 9 bases between the two germline ends. Germline V gives CDR1 SGHDT, CDR2 YYEEEE. The CDR3 spans 13 residues. The CDR3 bases are TGTGCCAGCAGCTTGGATGGGCGTCAGACCCAGTACTTC. Protein sequence: CASSLDGRQTQYF.

The V and J genes are TRBV28 and TRBJ2-3, with 11 bases lining up with TRBD1. J lost 6 bases, V lost 5 bases, and 10 bases had no gene match. The CDR3 is 16 amino acids. Germline CDR1 reads MDHEN; CDR2 reads SYDVKM. CDR3 residues: CASSPRDRGFTDTQYF. In DNA form, the CDR3 reads TGTGCCAGCAGTCCCCGGGACAGGGGGTTTACTGATACGCAGTATTTT.